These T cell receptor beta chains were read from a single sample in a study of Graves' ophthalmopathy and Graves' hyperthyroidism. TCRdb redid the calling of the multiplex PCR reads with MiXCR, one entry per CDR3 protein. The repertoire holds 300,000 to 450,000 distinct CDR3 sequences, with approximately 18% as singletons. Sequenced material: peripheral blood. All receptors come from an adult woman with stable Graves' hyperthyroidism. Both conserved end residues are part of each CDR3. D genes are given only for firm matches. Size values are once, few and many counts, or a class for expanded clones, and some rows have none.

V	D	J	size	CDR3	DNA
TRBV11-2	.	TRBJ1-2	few	CASSLSQGSNYGYTF	TGTGCCAGCAGCTTATCCCAGGGATCTAACTATGGCTACACCTTC
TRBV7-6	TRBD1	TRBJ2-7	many	CASSLTPRQGEYEQYF	TGTGCCAGCAGCTTAACCCCCCGACAGGGGGAGTACGAGCAGTACTTC
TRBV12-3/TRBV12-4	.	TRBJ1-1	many	CASSGGQPNTEAFF	TGTGCCAGCAGTGGCGGACAGCCGAACACTGAAGCTTTCTTT
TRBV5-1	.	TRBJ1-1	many	CTSSLNRDYTEAFF	TGCACCAGCAGCTTAAACAGGGATTACACTGAAGCTTTCTTT
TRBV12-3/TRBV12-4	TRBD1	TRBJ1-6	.	CASKQGWDSPLHF	TGTGCCAGCAAACAGGGGTGGGATTCACCCCTCCACTTT
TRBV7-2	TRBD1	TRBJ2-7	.	CASSLLTGSAGEQYF	TGTGCCAGCAGCTTACTGACAGGGTCCGCCGGCGAGCAGTACTTC
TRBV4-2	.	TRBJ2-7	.	CASSPEGTYEQYF	TGTGCCAGCAGCCCTGAGGGGACCTACGAGCAGTACTTC
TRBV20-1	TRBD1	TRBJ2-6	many	CSASRQGQGAGANVLTF	TGCAGTGCTAGTCGACAGGGACAGGGGGCTGGGGCCAACGTCCTGACTTTC
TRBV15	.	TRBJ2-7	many	CATSSFDGEIEQYF	TGTGCCACCAGCAGTTTCGATGGAGAGATCGAGCAGTACTTC
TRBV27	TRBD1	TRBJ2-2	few	CATKTGVNTGELCF	TGTGCCACCAAGACAGGGGTTAACACCGGGGAGCTGTGTTTT
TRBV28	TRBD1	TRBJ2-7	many	CAIKLGGQETPQYF	TGTGCCATTAAACTAGGGGGACAGGAAACGCCCCAGTACTTC
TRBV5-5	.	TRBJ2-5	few	CASIRTAQETQYF	TGTGCCAGCATCCGAACCGCCCAAGAGACCCAGTACTTC
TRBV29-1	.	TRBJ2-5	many	CSVDLQLQETQYF	TGCAGCGTTGATCTCCAGCTCCAAGAGACCCAGTACTTC
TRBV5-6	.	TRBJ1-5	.	CASSRVREGYAQPQHF	TGTGCCAGCAGCAGGGTCAGGGAAGGTTATGCTCAGCCCCAGCATTTT
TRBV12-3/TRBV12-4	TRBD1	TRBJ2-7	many	CASSSTDRGRYEQYF	TGTGCCAGCAGCTCTACCGACAGGGGGCGGTACGAGCAGTACTTC
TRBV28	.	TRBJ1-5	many	CASRNRDSNQPQHF	TGTGCCAGCCGAAACAGGGATAGCAATCAGCCCCAGCATTTT
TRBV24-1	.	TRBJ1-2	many	CATSRTHGYTF	TGTGCCACCAGCCGGACCCATGGCTACACCTTC
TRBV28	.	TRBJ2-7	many	CASSLLSQNYEQYF	TGTGCCAGCAGTTTATTATCCCAGAACTACGAGCAGTACTTC
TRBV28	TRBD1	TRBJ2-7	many	CASSHRQGARYEQYF	TGTGCCAGCAGCCACAGACAGGGGGCGAGATACGAGCAGTACTTC
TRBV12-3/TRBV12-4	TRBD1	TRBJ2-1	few	CASSDRGEGYNEQFF	TGTGCCAGCAGTGACAGGGGGGAGGGATACAATGAGCAGTTCTTC
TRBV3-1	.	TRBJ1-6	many	CASSQEALAGNSPLHF	TGTGCCAGCAGCCAAGAGGCTCTGGCGGGAAATTCACCCCTCCACTTT
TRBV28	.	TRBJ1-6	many	CASSDPAGSPLHF	TGTGCCAGCAGTGACCCGGCCGGCTCACCCCTCCACTTT